This TCR beta chain appears in the sequencing data of a study of blood T cell repertoires in COVID-19. For the study at large: COVID-19 samples, acute and convalescent, were from the United States, Italy and Spain. From T cells, B-cell-depleted T cells, or PBMCs came the material, which was cDNA or gDNA.

Original processing methods: Estimated nucleated cell counts came from reference gene primer amplification. Assay used: immunoSEQ multiplex PCR; TCRdb lists only in-frame clones, some missing. V, J and clone size derive from that table, while D and trimming were established from the DNA sequence. The sample has more than 95,000 clones, about 79% seen once. This CDR3 contains 13 residues. Trimming took off 5 bases at V and 5 bases at J, with 12 bases between the two ends. In germline, CDR1 is MDHEN, CDR2 SYDVKM. Material for sequencing was peripheral blood. The gene calls are TRBV28 and TRBJ1-2; perhaps TRBD1 as D (6 bases). The clonotype comes from a middle-aged man with active or convalescent COVID-19. The CDR3 here is CASSNRVLYGYTF. The CDR3 nucleotides read TGTGCCAGCAGTAACAGGGTCTTGTATGGCTACACCTTC.